Listed here are 21 T cell receptor beta chains from one sample, sequenced in a study of T cell changes during pregnancy in multiple sclerosis (dated by TCRdb to between 2018 and 2020). The library relied on the immunoSEQ multiplex PCR assay. Here the immuneACCESS table is served through TCRdb, limited to in-frame sequences with V and J called. Missing clones are a known gap in these copies; in checked studies unresolved V genes cover under half, and the rest lacks a known reason. The sample profile shows fewer than 90,000 clones; roughly 95% of them were found once. Together, the top ten hold 1.3% to 1.5% of the sample. Material: peripheral blood, obtained in the third trimester of pregnancy. All receptors come from a female donor in good health, enrolled as a control in a pregnancy study.

The rearrangement links TRBV7-2 to TRBJ2-3, with D tentatively TRBD2 (6 bases). The V and J ends lost 5 bases and 1 base respectively, with 16 bases between them. The germline V gene has CDR1 SGHTA and CDR2 FQGNSA. The CDR3 spans 16 residues. In DNA form, the CDR3 reads TGTGCCAGCAGCCCCTGGACTACCAAGGGCACAGATACGCAGTATTTT. Protein sequence: CASSPWTTKGTDTQYF.

The chain employs TRBV6-4 and TRBJ2-1, with unresolved D. V gave up 4 bases and J gave up 9 bases, with 13 bases separating them. Germline CDR1 reads MRHNA; CDR2 reads SNTAGT. The CDR3 contains 13 residues. The CDR3: CASSAGYPGEQFF. The CDR3 DNA is TGTGCCAGCAGTGCTGGGTATCCAGGTGAGCAGTTCTTC.

The chain combines TRBV28 with TRBJ1-2; no reliable D call. This CDR3 has 13 amino acids. The V gene lost 5 bases and the J gene lost 3 bases, with 10 bases spanning the gap. Germline loops: CDR1 MDHEN, CDR2 SYDVKM. For the CDR3, the DNA is TGTGCCAGCAGTCGTGAGCCGCACTATGGCTACACCTTC. Protein sequence: CASSREPHYGYTF.

The chain carries TRBV7-9 and TRBJ2-7; D might be TRBD2 (6 bases). Germline V gives CDR1 SEHNR, CDR2 FQNEAQ (reference sequence). V lost 6 bases and J lost 0, with 12 bases in between. This CDR3 contains 14 residues. DNA for the CDR3: TGTGCCAGCAGTAGGACCGGGAGCTCCTACGAGCAGTACTTC. Translated, it gives CASSRTGSSYEQYF. The full variable domain, rest sourced from reference TRBV7-9 and TRBJ2-7, is DTGVSQNPRHKITKRGQNVTFRCDPISEHNRLYWYRQTLGQGPEFLTYFQNEAQLEKSRLLSDRFSAERPKGSFSTLEIQRTEQGDSAMYLCASSRTGSSYEQYFGPGTRLTVT.

J is TRBJ2-3 and V is TRBV10-3; 9 bases align to TRBD2. The CDR3 has 16 amino acids. Germline CDR1 is ENHRY and CDR2 is SYGVKD. With V trimmed by 7 bases and J by 2 bases, 10 bases remained unmatched. This CDR3 reads CAIKTTIAGATDTQYF. As DNA, the CDR3 is TGTGCCATCAAGACCACTATAGCGGGAGCCACAGATACGCAGTATTTT.

The rearrangement uses TRBV11-3 and TRBJ2-1, with 9 bases aligning to TRBD2. V was pared by 3 bases and J by 9 bases, with 0 bases of the junction left unmatched. The CDR3 spans 12 residues. Germline-derived CDR1 and CDR2 are SGHNT and YENEEA. This chain's CDR3 is CASSLTSGEQFF. DNA for the CDR3: TGTGCCAGCAGCTTGACTAGCGGTGAGCAGTTCTTC. The full variable domain, rest sourced from reference TRBV11-3 and TRBJ2-1, is EAGVVQSPRYKIIEKKQPVAFWCNPISGHNTLYWYLQNLGQGPELLIRYENEEAVDDSQLPKDRFSAERLKGVDSTLKIQPAELGDSAVYLCASSLTSGEQFFGPGTRLTVL.

The gene calls are TRBV27 and TRBJ2-7; TRBD2 matches at 9 bases. Germline V lookup: CDR1 MNHEY, CDR2 SMNVEV (reference sequence). Trimming took 0 bases from V and 3 from J; bases not matched to a gene: 3. The CDR3 extends over 15 amino acids. The CDR3 coding sequence is TGTGCCAGCAGTTTATCTAGCGGGAGTTTCTACGAGCAGTACTTC. Protein product: CASSLSSGSFYEQYF.

The J gene is TRBJ2-3, the V gene TRBV5-3; 14 nucleotides agree with TRBD2. TRBV5-3 is given ORF status, its function remaining uncertain. This CDR3 region has 19 residues. V lost 4 bases and J lost 4; bases outside the gene matches: 14. The DNA of the CDR3 is TGTGCCAGAAGCACCCAGGGACTAGCGGGAGTGATGGAATCAGATACGCAGTATTTT. Protein sequence: CARSTQGLAGVMESDTQYF.

The chain employs TRBV2 and TRBJ1-2; D is uncertain. The CDR3 contains 12 residues. Germline CDR1 reads SNHLY; CDR2 reads FYNNEI. Trimming took 1 base from V and 4 from J, leaving 4 bases between them. CDR3: CASSEELYGYTF. The CDR3 DNA follows: TGTGCCAGCAGTGAAGAACTCTATGGCTACACCTTC.

This clone was detected once. This chain uses TRBV18 with TRBJ1-2; TRBD1 might be the D (5 bases). The CDR3 has 13 residues. Trimming left V 2 bases short and J 4 bases short, with 8 bases between. Germline V lookup: CDR1 KGHSH, CDR2 LQKENI. CDR3 loop: CASSPGAFYGYTF. CDR3 in DNA: TGTGCCAGCTCACCAGGGGCTTTCTATGGCTACACCTTC.

This clone was seen just once. The chain carries TRBV5-8 and TRBJ2-7; no clear D. Trimming took off 0 bases at V and 6 bases at J, with 10 bases between the two ends. The CDR3 has 13 residues. Germline CDR1 is SGHTS and CDR2 is YDEGEE. CDR3 in DNA: TGTGCCAGCAGCTTGGTACCACTCGCCGAGCAGTACTTC. This codes for CASSLVPLAEQYF.

The chain recombines TRBV4-1 with TRBJ2-2, with D possibly being TRBD2 (6 bases). The CDR3 loop spans 15 amino acids. Germline assignment: CDR1 MGHRA and CDR2 YSYEKL. Trimming cost V 2 bases and J 4 bases, with 11 bases left between them. CDR3 sequence (DNA): TGCGCCAGCAGCCAAACGGGACTCCCCACCGGGGAGCTGTTTTTT. This sequence encodes CASSQTGLPTGELFF.

V and J are TRBV6-5 and TRBJ2-7, with D perhaps TRBD2 (6 bases). Trimming stripped 5 bases from V and 2 bases from J, with 10 bases between. The CDR3 has 13 residues. Germline assignment: CDR1 MNHEY and CDR2 SVGAGI. The CDR3 sequence: CASSTRTTYEQYF. In DNA, the CDR3 is TGTGCCAGCAGTACGCGGACTACCTACGAGCAGTACTTC.

The chain couples TRBV6-6 to TRBJ2-7; TRBD1 matches at 12 bases. Trimming cost V 10 bases and J 3 bases; bases outside gene matches: 10. The CDR3 totals 15 residues. Germline CDR1 reads MNHNY; CDR2 reads SVGAGI (reference sequence). Here the CDR3 reads CATVKGQGAIYEQYF. The DNA of the CDR3 is TGTGCCACCGTGAAGGGACAGGGGGCTATCTACGAGCAGTACTTC.

V and J are TRBV30 and TRBJ1-5, with a possible D match to TRBD1 (6 bases). The germline V gene encodes CDR1 GTSNPN and CDR2 SVGIG (reference sequence). This CDR3 has 15 residues. Trimming took 1 base from V and 5 from J, leaving 15 bases between them. The CDR3 sequence: CAWSEGTKPYQPQHF. In DNA form, the CDR3 reads TGTGCCTGGAGTGAAGGGACAAAACCTTATCAGCCCCAGCATTTT.

This clone came up once. This chain links TRBV5-1 with TRBJ2-5, with 9 bases aligning to TRBD2. V shed 0 bases, J shed 2 bases, and the junction held 5 bases outside the gene matches. The CDR3 extends over 16 amino acids. Germline V gene lookup returns CDR1 SGHRS and CDR2 YFSETQ. Here the CDR3 reads CASSLGHSGGQETQYF. Written as DNA, the CDR3 is TGCGCCAGCAGCTTGGGGCATAGCGGGGGACAAGAGACCCAGTACTTC. Combining the CDR3 with reference TRBV5-1 and TRBJ2-5 gives the whole variable domain KAGVTQTPRYLIKTRGQQVTLSCSPISGHRSVSWYQQTPGQGLQFLFEYFSETQRNKGNFPGRFSGRQFSNSRSEMNVSTLELGDSALYLCASSLGHSGGQETQYFGPGTRLLVL.

The chain employs TRBV27 and TRBJ2-5, with TRBD2 matching 11 bases. The CDR3 is 15 amino acids. Germline V gene data show CDR1 as MNHEY and CDR2 as SMNVEV (reference sequence). The V and J ends lost 5 bases and 7 bases, in that order; junction bases with no gene match: 9. CDR3 sequence: CASSPKTGTSGTQYF. CDR3 in DNA: TGTGCCAGCAGTCCTAAAACCGGGACTAGCGGGACCCAGTACTTC.

The chain carries TRBV28 and TRBJ2-2; 8 bases map to TRBD1. The CDR3 sequence is 16 residues long. J gave up 3 bases and V 3 bases, and 6 bases lay outside the gene matches. Germline values: CDR1 MDHEN, CDR2 SYDVKM. The CDR3 loop is CASSLNRGVDTGELFF. The CDR3 bases are TGTGCCAGCAGTTTGAACAGGGGGGTGGACACCGGGGAGCTGTTTTTT.

This chain joins TRBV4-1 and TRBJ2-5, with TRBD2 matching 8 bases. The CDR3 totals 15 residues. CDR1 MGHRA and CDR2 YSYEKL come from the germline V gene. The J segment lost 3 bases and the V segment lost 0 bases, leaving 3 bases of the junction unmatched. CDR3 DNA: TGCGCCAGCAGCCAAGACTCACTAGCGGAAGAGACCCAGTACTTC. Translation gives CASSQDSLAEETQYF.

This clone showed up just once. The chain combines TRBV29-1 with TRBJ2-5, with 9 bases matching TRBD2. With 3 bases clipped from V and 3 bases from J, the junction kept 2 bases outside the gene matches. There are 13 residues in the CDR3. Germline V lookup: CDR1 SQVTM, CDR2 ANQGSEA. CDR3 nucleotide sequence: TGCAGCGTTGAGGCTAGCGGGAAAGAGACCCAGTACTTC. Amino acids: CSVEASGKETQYF.

This chain links TRBV2 with TRBJ1-1, with D hard to call. The ends were cut back, 8 bases at V and 4 bases at J, with 5 bases in the middle. CDR1 and CDR2 from the germline V gene are SNHLY and FYNNEI. The CDR3 loop spans 10 amino acids. CDR3 bases: TGTGCCAGCCTAAGCACTGAAGCTTTCTTT. It translates to CASLSTEAFF.